The clone carrying this TCR beta chain was recorded at least ten times. Its antigen is unidentified. These data are taken from a study of T-cell reconstitution after alpha-beta-depleted transplantation in children. TCRbeta library preparation incorporated unique molecular identifiers. TCRdb redid the calling of the PCR reads with MiXCR, one entry per CDR3 protein. The data hold under 850,000 distinct CDR3 sequences, with around 13% observed a single time. Germline V gene sequence: CDR1 LGHNT, CDR2 FRNRAP. Trimming at V came to 2 bases and at J to 3 bases, leaving 3 bases not matched to a gene. CDR3 length: 16 amino acids. Whole-study findings and limits: Expanded graft clones numbering several hundred reportedly gave rise to alpha-beta T cells about two months after transplant.

The input for sequencing was PBMCs, taken before TCRalphabeta/CD19-depleted stem cell transplant. This sequence was found in a girl aged 2 to 10 with congenital amegakaryocytic thrombocytopenia, due to receive a stem cell transplant. The chain joins TRBV12-5 to TRBJ2-1; 11 bases are a match to TRBD2. CDR3 nucleotide sequence: TGTGCTAGTGGTTTGAGGACTAGCGGGTACTACAATGAGCAGTTCTTC. Translating gives CASGLRTSGYYNEQFF.